This section outlines one TCR beta chain sequence together with its context. Its antigen is undetermined. The data were taken from a study of somatic mutations in cytotoxic T cells in rheumatoid arthritis. Overall study findings and caveats: Antigens targeted by the expanded CD8+ clones were unknown. With fewer than 85 patients examined, roughly 8 had a largest CD8+ clone exceeding 20% of CD8+ cells.

Clones were sequenced by immunoSEQ multiplex PCR, and TCRdb holds only the in-frame ones, with some missing. In the table there are more than 15,000 clones, approximately 81% of which are singletons. This CDR3 is built from 15 residues. After removal of 3 bases from V and 11 bases from J, the junction contained 11 bases not matched to a gene. The germline CDR1 and CDR2 sequences are SNHLY and FYNNEI. J is TRBJ2-4 and V is TRBV2, with TRBD1 identical over 9 bases. This clonotype originated in a woman aged 35 to 49 with rheumatoid arthritis. The sequencing input was CD8+ T cells sorted from blood. The CDR3 nucleotides are TGTGCCAGCAGTGATTCGTCTGAAACAGGGGGCGTTCAGTACTTC. Amino acid sequence: CASSDSSETGGVQYF.